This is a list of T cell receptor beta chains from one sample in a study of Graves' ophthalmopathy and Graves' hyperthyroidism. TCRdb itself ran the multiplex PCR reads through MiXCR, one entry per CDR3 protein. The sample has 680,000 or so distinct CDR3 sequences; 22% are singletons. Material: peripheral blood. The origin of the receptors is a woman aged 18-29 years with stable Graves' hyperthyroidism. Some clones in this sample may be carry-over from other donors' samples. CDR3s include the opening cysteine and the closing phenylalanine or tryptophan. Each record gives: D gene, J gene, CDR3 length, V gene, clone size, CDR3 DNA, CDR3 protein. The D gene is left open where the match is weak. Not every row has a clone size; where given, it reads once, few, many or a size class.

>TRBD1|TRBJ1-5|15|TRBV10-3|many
TGTGCCATCGGGGCGGGACAGGGGAGCAATCAGCCCCAGCATTTT
CAIGAGQGSNQPQHF
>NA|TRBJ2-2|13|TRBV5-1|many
TGCGCCAGCAGCCACCGAGGGACCGGGGAGCTGTTTTTT
CASSHRGTGELFF
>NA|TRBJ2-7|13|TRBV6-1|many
TGTGCCAGCAGTAAGACAGGGACTTTGGGTCAGTACTTC
CASSKTGTLGQYF
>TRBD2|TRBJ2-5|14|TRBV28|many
TGTGCCAGCAGTGCGACTAGCGGAGTGGAGACCCAGTACTTC
CASSATSGVETQYF
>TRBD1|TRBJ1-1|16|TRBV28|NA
TGTGCCAGCAGTTTGGCCGGGACAGGGCGGAACACTGAAGCTTTCTTT
CASSLAGTGRNTEAFF
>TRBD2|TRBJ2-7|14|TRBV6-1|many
TGTGCCAGCAGGACTAGCGGGAGACTATCCGAGCAGTACTTC
CASRTSGRLSEQYF
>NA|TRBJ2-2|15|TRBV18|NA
TGTGCCAGCTCGTCCACAAAAACGAACACCGGGGAGCTGTTTTTT
CASSSTKTNTGELFF
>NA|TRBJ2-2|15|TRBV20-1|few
TGCAGTGCTAGAGGACTGAGCGGTAACACCGGGGAGCTGTTTTTT
CSARGLSGNTGELFF
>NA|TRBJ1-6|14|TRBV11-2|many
TGTGCCAGCAGCCCAGGGGTGAGGAATTCACCCCTCCACTTT
CASSPGVRNSPLHF
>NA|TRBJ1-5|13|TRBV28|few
TGTGCCAGCAGTCGGGGGAGGAATCAGCCCCAGCATTTT
CASSRGRNQPQHF
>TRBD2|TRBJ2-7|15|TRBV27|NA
TGTGCCAGCAGTTGGTCTAGCGGGATAAGCCACGAGCAGTACTTC
CASSWSSGISHEQYF
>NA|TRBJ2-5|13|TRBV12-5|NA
TGTGCTAGTGGTTTGGTACCTCTGGAGACCCAGTACTTC
CASGLVPLETQYF
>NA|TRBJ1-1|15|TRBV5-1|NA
TGCGCCAGCAGCTTGGGAGGCGGGGAGAACACTGAAGCTTTCTTT
CASSLGGGENTEAFF
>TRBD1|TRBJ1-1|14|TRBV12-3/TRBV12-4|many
TGTGCCAGCAGTCCAGAGACAGGGAGGACTGAAGCTTTCTTT
CASSPETGRTEAFF
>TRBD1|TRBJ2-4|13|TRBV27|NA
TGTGCCAGCAGCGGAACAGGGGGCAACATTCAGTACTTC
CASSGTGGNIQYF
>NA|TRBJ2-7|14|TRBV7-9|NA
TGTGCCAGCAGCGGCCGGGACACAGGATACGAGCAGTACTTC
CASSGRDTGYEQYF
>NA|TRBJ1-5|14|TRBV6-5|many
TGTGCCAGCAGTTCGGGACCCGGAGGTAAGCCCCAGCATTTT
CASSSGPGGKPQHF
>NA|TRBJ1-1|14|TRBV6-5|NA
TGTGCCAGCAGTCACAGGAGGGGGAGCACTGAAGCTTTCTTT
CASSHRRGSTEAFF
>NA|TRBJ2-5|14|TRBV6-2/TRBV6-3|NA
TGTGCCAGCAGAAAGAACGGACTTCAAGAGACCCAGTACTTC
CASRKNGLQETQYF
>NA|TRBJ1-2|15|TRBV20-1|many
TGCAGTGCTAGTTGGTGGCTAGAGGTTAACTATGGCTACACCTTC
CSASWWLEVNYGYTF
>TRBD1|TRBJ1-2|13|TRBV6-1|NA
TGTGCCAGCTCACTTCGGGACAGGGACGGCTACGCCTTC
CASSLRDRDGYAF
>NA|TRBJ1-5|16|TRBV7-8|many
TGTGCCAGCAGCTTCAATACAGGGTTTAGCAATCAGCCCCAGCATTTT
CASSFNTGFSNQPQHF
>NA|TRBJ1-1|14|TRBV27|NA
TGTGCCAGCAGTCCGCTCACAGGGATAACTGAAGCTTTCTTT
CASSPLTGITEAFF
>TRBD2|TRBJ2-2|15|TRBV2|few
TGTGCCAGCAGCACTAGCGGGGGGGCTTCCGGGGAGCTGTTTTTT
CASSTSGGASGELFF
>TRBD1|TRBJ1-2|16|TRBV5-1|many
TGCGCCAGCAGCCCCGCCGGACAGGGCCCTAACTATGGCTACACCTTC
CASSPAGQGPNYGYTF
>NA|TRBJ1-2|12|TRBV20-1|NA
TGCAGTGCTAACCCACGGTCCTATGGCTACACCTTC
CSANPRSYGYTF
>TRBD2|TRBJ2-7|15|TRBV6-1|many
TGTGCCAGCAGTGGCGGGGGATTGAGCTCCTACGAGCAGTACTTC
CASSGGGLSSYEQYF
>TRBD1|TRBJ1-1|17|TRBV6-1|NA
TGTGCCAGCAGTGAACCCTCAGGGGGTGTCATGAACACTGAAGCTTTCTTT
CASSEPSGGVMNTEAFF
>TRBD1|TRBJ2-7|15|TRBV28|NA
TGTGCCAGCAGTACCCCTTCACAGGGGTGGTACGAGCAGTACTTC
CASSTPSQGWYEQYF
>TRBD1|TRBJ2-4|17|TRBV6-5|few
TGTGCCAGCAGTTTAACGGGACAGGGGGCGGCCAAAAACATTCAGTACTTC
CASSLTGQGAAKNIQYF
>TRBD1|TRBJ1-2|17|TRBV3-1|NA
TGTGCCAGCGGAGGTCCGGGACAGGCGACTTATAACTATGGCTACACCTTC
CASGGPGQATYNYGYTF
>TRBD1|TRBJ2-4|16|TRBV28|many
TGTGCCAGCAGTTTAGGGACAGGGGTAGCCAAAAACATTAAGTACTTC
CASSLGTGVAKNIKYF
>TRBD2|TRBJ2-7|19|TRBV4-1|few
TGCGCCAGCAGCCAAGCTGGGCCTAGCGGGGGGCCTGTCTCCTACGAGCAGTACTTC
CASSQAGPSGGPVSYEQYF
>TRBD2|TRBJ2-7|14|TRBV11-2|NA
TGTGCCAGCAGCTGGACTAGCGAACCCTACGAGCAGTACTTC
CASSWTSEPYEQYF
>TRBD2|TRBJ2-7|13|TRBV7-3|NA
TGTGCCAGCAGCTTAACGCGGGAGGGCGAGCAGTACTTC
CASSLTREGEQYF
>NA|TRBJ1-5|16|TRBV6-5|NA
TGTGCCAGCAGTCCACTCGGGGTCTATAGCAATCAGCCCCAGCATTTT
CASSPLGVYSNQPQHF
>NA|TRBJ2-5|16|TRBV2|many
TGTGCCAGCAGTGTGAGGTCGGGAGAGGGCGCAGAGACCCAGTACTTC
CASSVRSGEGAETQYF
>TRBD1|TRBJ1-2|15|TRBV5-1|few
TGCGCCAGCAGCGCCACGACAGGGATTAACTATGGCTACACCTTC
CASSATTGINYGYTF
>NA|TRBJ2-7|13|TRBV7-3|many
TGTGCCAGCAGCTCAGGACAGACCGGCGAGCAGTACTTC
CASSSGQTGEQYF
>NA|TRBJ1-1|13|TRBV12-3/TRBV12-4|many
TGTGCCAGCAGTTCCCCTGAGAACACTGAAGCTTTCTTT
CASSSPENTEAFF
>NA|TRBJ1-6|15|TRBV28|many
TGTGCCAGCAGTTTCTTCGACAGGATTAATTCACCCCTCCACTTT
CASSFFDRINSPLHF
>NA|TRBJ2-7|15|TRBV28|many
TGTGCCAGCAGGGACCTTAGGCCTACAGCCTACGAGCAGTACTTC
CASRDLRPTAYEQYF
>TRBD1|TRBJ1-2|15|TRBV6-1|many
TGTGCCAGCAGTGAAGCCCGACAGGGCCGCTATGGCTACACCTTC
CASSEARQGRYGYTF
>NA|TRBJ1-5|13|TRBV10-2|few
TGCGCCAGCAGTGGAGGAGCGAGTCAGCCCCAGCATTTT
CASSGGASQPQHF